The clone carrying this T cell receptor (beta chain) was recorded at least ten times. Antigen specificity is unknown. Per the germline V gene, CDR1 is MNHNY and CDR2 is SVGAGI (reference sequence). The V end lost 5 bases, the J end lost 6 bases, and 15 bases lay between the germline ends. The length of the CDR3 is 14 residues. Breast cancer patients provided tissue from their axillary draining lymph nodes. Using its own MiXCR run on the multiplex PCR reads, TCRdb lists one record per CDR3 protein. The sample consists of roughly 100,000 distinct CDR3 sequences, less than 40% of them appearing once. This sample stems from a study of breast tumors, draining lymph nodes, adjacent tissues. General study results and limits: Tumor TCR diversity was below lymph nodes but above nontumor tissue.

Sequencing input: axillary lymph node tissue. V and J are TRBV6-6 and TRBJ2-3, with a possible D match to TRBD1 (6 bases). The TCR comes from a female donor with breast cancer. Some clones in this sample may be carry-over from other donors' samples. The CDR3 loop is CASSIQGIADTQYF. CDR3 coding DNA: TGTGCCAGCAGTATTCAGGGGATTGCGGATACGCAGTATTTT.